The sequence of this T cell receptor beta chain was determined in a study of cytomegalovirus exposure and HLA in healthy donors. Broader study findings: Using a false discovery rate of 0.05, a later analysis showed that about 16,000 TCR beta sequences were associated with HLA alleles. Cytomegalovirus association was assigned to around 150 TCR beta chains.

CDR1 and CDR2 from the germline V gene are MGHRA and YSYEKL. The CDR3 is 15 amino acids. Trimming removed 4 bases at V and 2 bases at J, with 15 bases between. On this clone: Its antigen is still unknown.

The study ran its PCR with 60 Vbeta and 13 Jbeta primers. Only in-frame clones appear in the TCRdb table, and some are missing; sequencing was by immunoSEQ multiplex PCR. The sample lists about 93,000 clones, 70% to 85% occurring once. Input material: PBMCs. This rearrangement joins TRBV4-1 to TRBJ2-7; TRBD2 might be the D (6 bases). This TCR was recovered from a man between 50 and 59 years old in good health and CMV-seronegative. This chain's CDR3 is CASSRSRDLPYEQYF. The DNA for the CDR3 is TGCGCCAGCAGCCGCTCGCGGGACCTACCCTACGAGCAGTACTTC.